The 10 T cell receptor beta chains presented below share a single source sample, sequenced in a study of shared clonotypes between healthy human individuals. Sequencing used immunoSEQ multiplex PCR; TCRdb keeps in-frame clones, though not all of them. Of over 850,000 clones in the sample, 70% to 80% were seen once. The specimen sequenced was memory CD4+ T cells from PBMCs. Subset here: CD45RA-negative fraction. The receptors come from a man between 18 and 35 years old in good health. Some clones in this sample may be carry-over from other donors' samples.

The chain employs TRBV12-5 and TRBJ1-5; D is ambiguous. CDR3 size: 13 residues. The V end was cut by 5 bases, the J end by 6 bases, with 11 bases between. Germline V gene sequence: CDR1 LGHNT, CDR2 FRNRAP. The CDR3, as DNA: TGTGCTAGTGGTCCCTCTTTGGGTCAGCCCCAGCATTTT. Encoded protein: CASGPSLGQPQHF.

This clone was seen a single time. V is TRBV12-5 and J is TRBJ2-3; 7 nucleotides line up with TRBD2. Unmatched junction bases numbered 9, after V lost 0 bases and J lost 3 bases. CDR3 length: 17 amino acids. CDR1 is LGHNT and CDR2 is FRNRAP in the germline V gene. The CDR3 sequence: CASGLVLGRATTDTQYF. CDR3 nucleotides: TGTGCTAGTGGTTTGGTACTGGGGAGGGCCACGACAGATACGCAGTATTTT. The full variable domain, completed using reference TRBV12-5 and TRBJ2-3, is DARVTQTPRHKVTEMGQEVTMRCQPILGHNTVFWYRQTMMQGLELLAYFRNRAPLDDSGMPKDRFSAEMPDATLATLKIQPSEPRDSAVYFCASGLVLGRATTDTQYFGPGTRLTVL.

In regard to this clone: A read error may explain this, as a much larger clone is one base away. CDR3 protein: CASSSAGITEAFF. For the CDR3, the DNA is TGTGCCAGCAGTTCCGCAGGGATCACTGAAGCTTTCTTT. The chain combines TRBV6-5 with TRBJ1-1; maybe TRBD1 (5 bases). Germline V gene data show CDR1 as MNHEY and CDR2 as SVGAGI. The ends were cut back, 4 bases at V and 4 bases at J, with 10 bases in the middle. The CDR3 totals 13 residues.

This clone has only one observation. V usage is TRBV7-2 and J usage is TRBJ2-7; D is unclear. CDR1 and CDR2 (germline): SGHTA, FQGNSA. V lost 2 bases and J lost 6, with 8 bases in between. The CDR3 consists of 12 residues. This chain's CDR3 is CASSLPALEQYF. CDR3 DNA sequence: TGTGCCAGCAGCTTACCCGCACTCGAGCAGTACTTC.

This chain links TRBV2 with TRBJ2-7; D tentatively reads TRBD1 or TRBD2 (6 bases each). The germline gives CDR1 SNHLY, CDR2 FYNNEI. The length of the CDR3 is 14 residues. V dropped 6 bases and J dropped 7 bases, with 19 bases sitting between them. The CDR3 region is CASSLDRQSGEQYF. CDR3 in DNA: TGTGCCAGCAGCCTGGACAGACAAAGCGGGGAGCAGTACTTC.

This chain connects TRBV7-8 to TRBJ1-5; D not certain. The V end lost 3 bases, the J end lost 0 bases, and 6 bases lay between the germline ends. Germline CDR1 reads SGHVS; CDR2 reads FQNEAQ. The CDR3 is 14 amino acids. The CDR3, as DNA: TGTGCCAGCAGCTTTAGGGATAGCAATCAGCCCCAGCATTTT. Translation: CASSFRDSNQPQHF.

This clone came up many times. The V gene is TRBV10-3, the J gene TRBJ1-1, with no clear D. The CDR3 extends over 13 amino acids. Germline assignment: CDR1 ENHRY and CDR2 SYGVKD. Trimming cost V 5 bases and J 1 base, with 8 bases left between them. The CDR3 reads CAISQTQNTEAFF. In DNA, the CDR3 is TGTGCCATCAGTCAGACCCAGAACACTGAAGCTTTCTTT.

V is TRBV29-1 and J is TRBJ2-7, with 11 bases that match TRBD2. The CDR3 has 14 residues. The junction had 8 bases not matched to a gene; V was cut back by 6 bases and J by 4 bases. Germline assignment: CDR1 SQVTM and CDR2 ANQGSEA. As DNA, the CDR3 is TGCAGCGTCTCTCTAGCGGGGGGACTTTACGAGCAGTACTTC. Translating gives CSVSLAGGLYEQYF.

J is TRBJ1-5 and V is TRBV28; no clear D gene. The V end lost 6 bases, the J end lost 7 bases, and 19 bases lay between the germline ends. From germline, CDR1 is MDHEN and CDR2 SYDVKM. The CDR3 contains 15 residues. The DNA of the CDR3 is TGTGCCAGCAGAGGAGGGAGCCAGTTCGTCCAGCCCCAGCATTTT. Its translation: CASRGGSQFVQPQHF.

CDR3 nucleotide sequence: TGTGCCAGCAGCCTAGGACTAGCGGCAGACGTAGATACGCAGTATTTT. Its protein product is CASSLGLAADVDTQYF. The chain uses TRBV7-2 and TRBJ2-3, with 10 bases lining up with TRBD2. The CDR3 is made up of 16 amino acids. Germline lookup yields CDR1 SGHTA and CDR2 FQGNSA. With V trimmed by 5 bases and J by 5 bases, 10 bases remained unmatched.